Following are 32 T cell receptor beta chains from one sample sequenced in a study of cytomegalovirus exposure and HLA in healthy donors. It was with 60 Vbeta and 13 Jbeta primers that the PCR ran. Profiling relied on immunoSEQ multiplex PCR, and the TCRdb table lists in-frame clones only, not all of them. Seen here are 100,000 to 150,000 clones, 65% to 80% observed once, and the top ten hold about 0.94%. Sequenced input: PBMCs. These receptors all stem from a human donor in good health.

The chain employs TRBV9 and TRBJ2-1, with a possible D match to TRBD2 (6 bases). There are 15 residues in the CDR3. Per the germline V gene, CDR1 is SGDLS and CDR2 is YYNGEE. V was shortened by 0 bases and J by 4 bases, with 11 bases between the two germline ends. Here the CDR3 DNA reads TGTGCCAGCAGCGTAGTGGGAGGTAATTACAATGAGCAGTTCTTC. This translates into CASSVVGGNYNEQFF.

This clone was picked up one time. The gene calls are TRBV27 and TRBJ1-2; TRBD1 matches 7 bases. This CDR3 contains 16 residues. The germline CDR1 and CDR2 sequences are MNHEY and SMNVEV (reference sequence). Germline trimming cut 5 bases from V and 0 bases from J; bases unmatched to any gene: 9. CDR3 sequence reads: CASSPPRDSSNYGYTF. In DNA, the CDR3 is TGTGCCAGCAGTCCCCCCCGGGACAGCTCTAACTATGGCTACACCTTC.

This chain links TRBV19 with TRBJ2-1; TRBD1 matches 8 bases. The CDR3 spans 16 residues. Germline CDR1 is LNHDA and CDR2 is SQIVND (reference sequence). V lost 1 base to trimming and J lost 8 bases; unmatched junction nucleotides: 10. In nucleotides, the CDR3 is TGTGCCAGTAGTATAGCAGGGACAGGTTATTTGGATGAGCAGTTCTTC. It translates to CASSIAGTGYLDEQFF.

The J gene is TRBJ2-5, the V gene TRBV2; D unresolved. Germline V CDR1 and CDR2: SNHLY, FYNNEI. The CDR3 is 15 amino acids. V was shortened by 6 bases and J by 5 bases, with 19 bases between the two germline ends. The CDR3, as DNA: TGTGCCAGCAGCCCCAGTTACATGGGCTCCGAGACCCAGTACTTC. Its translation: CASSPSYMGSETQYF.

The V call is TRBV18, the J call TRBJ2-1, with a weak D call TRBD1 (6 bases). The CDR3 is 16 amino acids. V was shortened by 0 bases and J by 3 bases, with 12 bases between the two germline ends. The germline V gene encodes CDR1 KGHSH and CDR2 LQKENI. This CDR3 reads CASSPPRDTYYNEQFF. In DNA form, the CDR3 reads TGTGCCAGCTCACCACCACGGGACACATACTACAATGAGCAGTTCTTC.

A single count supports this clone. The gene calls are TRBV7-9 and TRBJ1-3; no clear D gene. CDR1 is SEHNR, CDR2 FQNEAQ, per germline (reference sequence). The V end lost 1 base, the J end lost 0 bases, and 7 bases lay between the germline ends. The CDR3 runs to 15 residues. CDR3 region: CASSLGADSGNTIYF. CDR3 coding DNA: TGTGCCAGCAGCTTAGGGGCAGACTCTGGAAACACCATATATTTT.

The chain recombines TRBV6-6 with TRBJ1-2, with 7 bases that match TRBD1. With 6 bases clipped from V and 4 bases from J, the junction kept 8 bases outside the gene matches. The CDR3 length is 14 residues. Germline V gives CDR1 MNHNY, CDR2 SVGAGI (reference sequence). The CDR3 sequence: CASRPPTGRYGYTF. CDR3 bases: TGTGCCAGCAGACCCCCGACAGGGCGCTATGGCTACACCTTC.

V and J are TRBV11-3 and TRBJ2-7; 9 bases are shared with TRBD2. This CDR3 comprises 13 residues. Trimming at V came to 5 bases and at J to 5 bases, leaving 4 bases not matched to a gene. Germline CDR1 SGHNT, CDR2 YENEEA. In nucleotides, the CDR3 is TGTGCCAGCAGCCCGGGACTAGCACACGAGCAGTACTTC. Translated: CASSPGLAHEQYF.

The gene calls are TRBV2 and TRBJ1-5; tentative D call: TRBD1 (6 bases). In germline, CDR1 is SNHLY, CDR2 FYNNEI. The V end was cut by 7 bases, the J end by 5 bases, with 18 bases between. The CDR3 totals 15 residues. The CDR3 DNA sequence: TGTGCCAGCACTACGGGGGGCGAGAGGGATCAGCCCCAGCATTTT. Translation: CASTTGGERDQPQHF.

The rearrangement joins TRBV5-1 to TRBJ2-1; D may be TRBD1 (6 bases). Germline lookup yields CDR1 SGHRS and CDR2 YFSETQ. V lost 4 bases and J 8 bases, leaving 13 bases between the germline ends. This CDR3 is built from 13 residues. In nucleotides, the CDR3 is TGCGCCAGCAGCCAATTAACAGGGTATGAGCAGTTCTTC. This sequence encodes CASSQLTGYEQFF.

The chain uses TRBV5-5 and TRBJ1-3; D may be TRBD1 (5 bases). V was clipped by 7 bases and J by 0 bases, with 20 bases between them. CDR1 and CDR2 (germline): SGHKS, YYEKEE (reference sequence). This CDR3 is 17 amino acids long. The CDR3 nucleotides read TGTGCCAGCCGCGATTGGGGCACCCCGAACTCTGGAAACACCATATATTTT. Its protein is CASRDWGTPNSGNTIYF.

In nucleotides, the CDR3 is TGTGCCAGCAGTTACCTTGGGACAGGGGGTGGCTACACCTTC. As protein: CASSYLGTGGGYTF. The chain combines TRBV6-8 with TRBJ1-2; 11 bases line up with TRBD1. There are 14 residues in the CDR3. The V gene end was trimmed by 2 bases and the J gene end by 7 bases; junction bases not matched to a gene: 3. The germline V gene has CDR1 MNHGY and CDR2 SAAAGT.

This clone was observed once. The CDR3 region has the DNA TGTGCCAGCAGCTTAGTCTCGACAGGGGGCCACTGGAACACTGAAGCTTTCTTT. Protein: CASSLVSTGGHWNTEAFF. V is TRBV7-9 and J is TRBJ1-1, with 10 bases matching TRBD1. Germline V gene data show CDR1 as SEHNR and CDR2 as FQNEAQ (reference sequence). Trimming cost V 1 base and J 1 base; bases outside gene matches: 9. The CDR3 runs 18 residues.

This sequence joins TRBV28 and TRBJ1-2; 7 positions match TRBD1. CDR3 length equals 16 residues. The ends lost 7 bases at V and 1 base at J; junction bases unmatched: 12. Per the germline V gene, CDR1 is MDHEN and CDR2 is SYDVKM. CDR3 DNA: TGTGCCAGCACTCGGGCAGGGGGAATTCTTAACTATGGCTACACCTTC. Translating it yields CASTRAGGILNYGYTF.

The chain links TRBV19 to TRBJ2-2, with TRBD2 identical over 10 bases. The CDR3 loop spans 18 amino acids. CDR1 LNHDA and CDR2 SQIVND come from the germline V gene (reference sequence). The trim removed 4 bases at V and 6 bases at J, leaving 14 bases unmatched. Written as DNA, the CDR3 is TGTGCCAGTAGTAGTATAGAGCGGGGGGGCCTTGGGTCCGGGGAGCTGTTTTTT. Amino acids: CASSSIERGGLGSGELFF.

The CDR3, as DNA: TGTGCCAGCAGACTGACTAGCGGCTATAATGAGCAGTTCTTC. Encoded protein: CASRLTSGYNEQFF. The V call is TRBV6-5, the J call TRBJ2-1; TRBD2 agrees at 9 bases. Losses at the gene ends were 6 bases for V and 7 bases for J; bases not matched to a gene: 7. The germline V gene encodes CDR1 MNHEY and CDR2 SVGAGI. The length of the CDR3 is 14 residues.

V and J are TRBV13 and TRBJ2-2, with D unclear. The CDR3 is 12 amino acids. Germline CDR1 and CDR2: PRHDT and FYEKMQ (reference sequence). V lost 8 bases and J 7 bases, leaving 11 bases between the germline ends. Here the CDR3 reads CASSLGFGELFF. The CDR3 region has the DNA TGTGCCAGCTCTCTAGGATTCGGGGAGCTGTTTTTT.

V gene TRBV18 combines with J gene TRBJ2-7; D is undetermined. Germline CDR1 reads KGHSH; CDR2 reads LQKENI. CDR3 length: 13 amino acids. V was trimmed by 2 bases and J by 3 bases, leaving 8 bases between them. In DNA, the CDR3 is TGTGCCAGCTCACCAGGCAAAGACTACGAGCAGTACTTC. Its translation is CASSPGKDYEQYF.

V usage is TRBV19 and J usage is TRBJ2-7; TRBD2 might be the D (5 bases). The CDR3 is made up of 14 amino acids. Germline V gene data show CDR1 as LNHDA and CDR2 as SQIVND (reference sequence). V lost 6 bases, J lost 7 bases, and 19 bases lay in between. DNA of the CDR3: TGTGCCAGTAGCGCAGATGGAGACTATGGGGAGCAGTACTTC. Protein: CASSADGDYGEQYF. Drawing the rest from reference TRBV19 and TRBJ2-7, the complete variable domain is DGGITQSPKYLFRKEGQNVTLSCEQNLNHDAMYWYRQDPGQGLRLIYYSQIVNDFQKGDIAEGYSVSREKKESFPLTVTSAQKNPTAFYLCASSADGDYGEQYFGPGTRLTVT.

The chain joins TRBV27 to TRBJ2-2, with unresolved D. The ends were cut back, 7 bases at V and 0 bases at J, with 15 bases in the middle. The CDR3 is made up of 16 amino acids. Germline V CDR1 and CDR2: MNHEY, SMNVEV (reference sequence). DNA for the CDR3: TGTGCCAGCACCCAAGCGAAAACTTCGAACACCGGGGAGCTGTTTTTT. This gives the protein CASTQAKTSNTGELFF.

This clone was seen a handful of times. The chain couples TRBV2 to TRBJ1-4; 7 bases are a match to TRBD1. CDR3 size: 15 residues. Looked up from germline, CDR1 is SNHLY and CDR2 is FYNNEI. After removal of 6 bases from V and 3 bases from J, the junction contained 7 bases not matched to a gene. CDR3 amino acids: CASRPQTGPNEKLFF. CDR3 nucleotides: TGTGCCAGCAGGCCACAGACAGGGCCTAATGAAAAACTGTTTTTT.

V and J are TRBV6-1 and TRBJ2-1; 9 nucleotides align to TRBD2. Germline CDR1 MNHNS, CDR2 SASEGT. V gave up 4 bases and J gave up 5 bases; unmatched junction bases: 9. CDR3 length equals 16 residues. For the CDR3, the DNA is TGTGCCAGCAGTGGGAGCGGGGGGAGCTTTAACAATGAGCAGTTCTTC. This translates into CASSGSGGSFNNEQFF.

This rearrangement joins TRBV2 to TRBJ2-1; no firm D call. The length of the CDR3 is 11 residues. From germline, CDR1 is SNHLY and CDR2 FYNNEI. Trimming cost V 2 bases and J 7 bases, with 3 bases left between them. CDR3 sequence: CASSELNEQFF. The CDR3 DNA follows: TGTGCCAGCAGTGAACTGAATGAGCAGTTCTTC.

The rearrangement links TRBV7-2 to TRBJ2-5; 7 bases line up with TRBD2. The junction had 12 bases not matched to a gene; V was cut back by 0 bases and J by 5 bases. The CDR3 runs 17 residues. The germline CDR1 and CDR2 sequences are SGHTA and FQGNSA. The CDR3: CASSLAPAGVLGETQYF. The CDR3 DNA is TGTGCCAGCAGCTTAGCGCCGGCGGGGGTCCTAGGTGAGACCCAGTACTTC.

This clone was observed a handful of times. V and J are TRBV7-8 and TRBJ1-5; D not certain. Germline-derived CDR1 and CDR2 are SGHVS and FQNEAQ. V gave up 7 bases and J gave up 3 bases, with 4 bases separating them. The CDR3 consists of 11 residues. The CDR3 DNA reads TGTGCCAGCAATAACAATCAGCCCCAGCATTTT. Its protein is CASNNNQPQHF. Combining the CDR3 with reference TRBV7-8 and TRBJ1-5 gives the whole variable domain GAGVSQSPRYKVAKRGQDVALRCDPISGHVSLFWYQQALGQGPEFLTYFQNEAQLDKSGLPSDRFFAERPEGSVSTLKIQRTQQEDSAVYLCASNNNQPQHFGDGTRLSIL.

This chain joins TRBV4-1 and TRBJ2-7, with D hard to call. Germline CDR1 is MGHRA and CDR2 is YSYEKL. The CDR3 is 13 residues long. V was shortened by 1 base and J by 4 bases, with 8 bases between the two germline ends. Here the CDR3 DNA reads TGCGCCAGCAGCCAAGGGCCTAGATACGAGCAGTACTTC. Translation: CASSQGPRYEQYF.

This clone was found once. This chain joins TRBV6-1 and TRBJ2-1; 11 bases line up with TRBD1. CDR3 length: 15 residues. CDR1 is MNHNS and CDR2 is SASEGT in the germline V gene. V trimming: 1 base; J trimming: 7 bases; junction bases outside the gene matches: 3. The CDR3 sequence is CASSEVGTGGNEQFF. CDR3 DNA sequence: TGTGCCAGCAGTGAAGTGGGGACAGGGGGTAATGAGCAGTTCTTC.

The J gene is TRBJ1-1, the V gene TRBV5-4; TRBD1 might be the D (5 bases). The CDR3 has 14 residues. The V and J ends lost 4 bases and 0 bases respectively, with 10 bases between them. Germline lookup yields CDR1 SGHNT and CDR2 YYREEE (reference sequence). The CDR3 here is CASSQGVMNTEAFF. CDR3 sequence (DNA): TGTGCCAGCAGCCAAGGGGTTATGAACACTGAAGCTTTCTTT. The full variable domain, its missing parts supplied by reference TRBV5-4 and TRBJ1-1, is ETGVTQSPTHLIKTRGQQVTLRCSSQSGHNTVSWYQQALGQGPQFIFQYYREEENGRGNFPPRFSGLQFPNYSSELNVNALELDDSALYLCASSQGVMNTEAFFGQGTRLTVV.

The chain couples TRBV2 to TRBJ1-2, with D uncertain. Trimming cost V 5 bases and J 0 bases, with 13 bases left between them. This CDR3 contains 15 residues. Germline CDR1 SNHLY, CDR2 FYNNEI. The CDR3 DNA reads as TGTGCCAGCAGTCAACGGACGGGAGCTAACTATGGCTACACCTTC. This codes for CASSQRTGANYGYTF.

The CDR3 DNA follows: TGTGCCAGCAGCTTTACAGGGGACTATGGCTACACCTTC. It codes for CASSFTGDYGYTF. The chain has TRBV5-4 and TRBJ1-2, with TRBD1 identical over 7 bases. V trimming: 2 bases; J trimming: 3 bases; junction bases outside the gene matches: 1. The CDR3 sequence is 13 residues long. CDR1 and CDR2 (germline): SGHNT, YYREEE (reference sequence).

This clone was counted between two and nine times. J is TRBJ1-1 and V is TRBV29-1; perhaps TRBD1 as D (5 bases). Trimming removed 4 bases from V and 7 bases from J, with 16 bases in between. The V gene's germline CDR1 is SQVTM and CDR2 ANQGSEA. CDR3 length: 13 residues. The CDR3 nucleotides are TGCAGCGTTGTTACCCCAGGGCTCGATGAAGCTTTCTTT. Translation gives CSVVTPGLDEAFF.

In its sample, this clone was seen a few times. The chain employs TRBV5-6 and TRBJ1-1, with 11 bases lining up with TRBD1. This CDR3 is built from 15 residues. Germline-derived CDR1 and CDR2 are SGHDT and YYEEEE. Trimming cost V 5 bases and J 4 bases; bases outside gene matches: 7. CDR3 sequence (DNA): TGTGCCAGCAGACTGGGCGGGACAGGGGGCACTGAAGCTTTCTTT. This sequence encodes CASRLGGTGGTEAFF.